This TCR beta chain appears in the sequencing data of a study of cytomegalovirus exposure and HLA in healthy donors. This CDR3 has 16 residues. Trimming cost V 5 bases and J 2 bases, with 18 bases left between them. Germline values: CDR1 MNHNY, CDR2 SVGAGI (reference sequence). Donors consisted of healthy bone marrow donors. Primers for the PCR totalled 60 Vbeta and 13 Jbeta. Only in-frame clones appear in the TCRdb table, and some are missing; sequencing was by immunoSEQ multiplex PCR. The sample consists of 150,000 to 200,000 clones, roughly 84% of them appearing once. Study-wide results and limits: DRB1 had the most TCR associations and HLA-C the fewest, a later analysis found, with rates varying by HLA locus.

Of note for this clone: The antigen is not known.

This chain joins TRBV6-6 and TRBJ1-1; possible D gene TRBD1, 6 bases. The receptor comes from a boy between 10 and 17 years old in good health and CMV-seronegative. The sample consisted of PBMCs. CDR3 region: CASSTGPPQVNTEAFF. CDR3 DNA sequence: TGTGCCAGCAGTACAGGGCCGCCGCAAGTTAACACTGAAGCTTTCTTT.